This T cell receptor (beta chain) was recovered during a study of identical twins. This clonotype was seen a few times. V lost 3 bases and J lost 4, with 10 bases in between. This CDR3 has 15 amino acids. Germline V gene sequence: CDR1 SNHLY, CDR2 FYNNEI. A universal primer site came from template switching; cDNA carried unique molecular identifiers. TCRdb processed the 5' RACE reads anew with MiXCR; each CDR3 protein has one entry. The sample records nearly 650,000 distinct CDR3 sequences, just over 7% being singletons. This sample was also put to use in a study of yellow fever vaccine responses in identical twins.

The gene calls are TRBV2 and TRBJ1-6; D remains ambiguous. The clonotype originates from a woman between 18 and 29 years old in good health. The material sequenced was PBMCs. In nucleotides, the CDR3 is TGTGCCAGCAGTGAGACCATTGGGTATAATTCACCCCTCCACTTT. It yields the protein CASSETIGYNSPLHF.